The 27 T cell receptor beta chains below come from one sample, sequenced in a study of blood T cell repertoires in COVID-19. Profiling relied on immunoSEQ multiplex PCR, and the TCRdb table lists in-frame clones only, not all of them. The sample carries around 240,000 clones, around 89% recorded once. The sequenced sample was PBMCs or T cells enriched from blood (not recorded which). All receptors derive from a man aged 45 to 65 who had been exposed to COVID-19.

This clone has only a few counts. The rearrangement uses TRBV20-1 and TRBJ1-1, with unresolved D. Looked up from germline, CDR1 is DFQATT and CDR2 is SNEGSKA (reference sequence). There are 13 residues in the CDR3. V gave up 3 bases and J gave up 0 bases, with 8 bases separating them. CDR3 coding DNA: TGCAGTGCTAGTCAGGCCATGAACACTGAAGCTTTCTTT. It translates to CSASQAMNTEAFF.

CDR3 in amino acids: CASSFSGSQYF. Written as DNA, the CDR3 is TGTGCCAGCAGCTTTTCCGGGTCCCAGTACTTC. This sequence joins TRBV7-8 and TRBJ2-5; D ambiguous. The ends were cut back, 3 bases at V and 9 bases at J, with 8 bases in the middle. The germline V gene encodes CDR1 SGHVS and CDR2 FQNEAQ. The CDR3 runs 11 residues.

CDR3 DNA sequence: TGTGCCAGCAGTTCCCTTGGCCGTGGCCTCGAGCAGTACGTC. Translating gives CASSSLGRGLEQYV. The rearrangement joins TRBV28 to TRBJ2-7; D is undetermined. The CDR3 totals 14 residues. The germline V and J ends were trimmed by 4 bases and 6 bases, with 16 bases remaining between them. Germline assignment: CDR1 MDHEN and CDR2 SYDVKM.

This chain connects TRBV7-2 to TRBJ1-2; 7 bases are a match to TRBD1. The CDR3 has 16 amino acids. Trimming took 1 base from V and 5 from J; bases not matched to a gene: 10. Germline CDR1 reads SGHTA; CDR2 reads FQGNSA. CDR3 sequence reads: CASSLGGFRGPYGYTF. As DNA, the CDR3 is TGTGCCAGCAGCTTAGGCGGGTTTAGGGGGCCGTATGGCTACACCTTC.

The chain has TRBV5-1 and TRBJ2-2; possible D gene TRBD2, 7 bases. This CDR3 region has 16 residues. The germline V and J ends were trimmed by 1 base and 3 bases, with 13 bases remaining between them. Germline CDR1 SGHRS, CDR2 YFSETQ. The CDR3 DNA reads as TGCGCCAGCAGCTTGTACGGGGGGCCGGACACCGGGGAGCTGTTTTTT. The encoded protein is CASSLYGGPDTGELFF. The whole variable domain, remainder taken from reference TRBV5-1 and TRBJ2-2, is KAGVTQTPRYLIKTRGQQVTLSCSPISGHRSVSWYQQTPGQGLQFLFEYFSETQRNKGNFPGRFSGRQFSNSRSEMNVSTLELGDSALYLCASSLYGGPDTGELFFGEGSRLTVL.

The genes are TRBV7-9 and TRBJ2-1; maybe TRBD1 (6 bases). The V gene lost 1 base and the J gene lost 3 bases, with 10 bases spanning the gap. The CDR3 totals 15 residues. In germline, CDR1 is SEHNR, CDR2 FQNEAQ (reference sequence). The CDR3 here is CASSLGDTYYNEQFF. In DNA form, the CDR3 reads TGTGCCAGCAGCTTAGGGGACACCTACTACAATGAGCAGTTCTTC. The complete variable domain, with remaining parts taken from reference TRBV7-9 and TRBJ2-1, reads DTGVSQNPRHKITKRGQNVTFRCDPISEHNRLYWYRQTLGQGPEFLTYFQNEAQLEKSRLLSDRFSAERPKGSFSTLEIQRTEQGDSAMYLCASSLGDTYYNEQFFGPGTRLTVL.

This clone was seen a single time. This chain uses TRBV5-1 with TRBJ1-1, with TRBD1 as a possible D gene (5 bases). CDR3 length: 12 amino acids. Trimming took off 0 bases at V and 11 bases at J, with 11 bases between the two ends. Germline CDR1 reads SGHRS; CDR2 reads YFSETQ. CDR3 protein: CASSLGTGVAFF. The CDR3 DNA sequence: TGCGCCAGCAGCTTGGGGACGGGGGTGGCTTTCTTT.

The V call is TRBV28, the J call TRBJ2-2, with 11 nucleotides matching TRBD2. Trimming removed 0 bases from V and 4 bases from J; junction bases left unmatched: 13. Germline CDR1 is MDHEN and CDR2 is SYDVKM. This CDR3 has 20 amino acids. The DNA of the CDR3 is TGTGCCAGCAGTTTATGGACCCTATGGGGGACTAGCGGATCCACCGGGGAGCTGTTTTTT. Translation: CASSLWTLWGTSGSTGELFF.

The chain carries TRBV9 and TRBJ1-5; D is uncertain. Trimming cost V 0 bases and J 3 bases, with 4 bases left between them. The CDR3 loop spans 13 amino acids. CDR1 and CDR2 from the germline V gene are SGDLS and YYNGEE. Written as DNA, the CDR3 is TGTGCCAGCAGCGTAGATCTCAATCAGCCCCAGCATTTT. Amino acids: CASSVDLNQPQHF.

This rearrangement joins TRBV4-1 to TRBJ1-3; D unclear. V was pared by 0 bases and J by 6 bases, with 6 bases between. The CDR3 runs 13 residues. From germline, CDR1 is MGHRA and CDR2 YSYEKL. The CDR3 region has the DNA TGCGCCAGCAGCCAAGATCGGGAAAACACCATATATTTT. Amino acids: CASSQDRENTIYF.

The chain uses TRBV24-1 and TRBJ1-2; D is uncertain. This CDR3 is 15 amino acids long. Germline CDR1 KGHDR, CDR2 SFDVKD. Trimming took off 3 bases at V and 6 bases at J, with 16 bases between the two ends. CDR3 nucleotide sequence: TGTGCCACCAGTGATGAGGGAACGACTATTAATGGCTACACCTTC. Protein sequence: CATSDEGTTINGYTF.

The rearrangement uses TRBV5-1 and TRBJ1-1; D is unclear. This CDR3 comprises 16 residues. The ends were cut back, 4 bases at V and 0 bases at J, with 16 bases in the middle. Germline V lookup: CDR1 SGHRS, CDR2 YFSETQ. The CDR3 coding sequence is TGCGCCAGCAGCCCCGGAGGGAGATGGGTGAACACTGAAGCTTTCTTT. Encoded protein: CASSPGGRWVNTEAFF.

V gene TRBV5-1 combines with J gene TRBJ2-2; no reliable D call. Trimming removed 0 bases from V and 3 bases from J, with 6 bases in between. The CDR3 runs 14 residues. Germline V gene data show CDR1 as SGHRS and CDR2 as YFSETQ. The CDR3 sequence is CASSLAQYTGELFF. CDR3 coding DNA: TGCGCCAGCAGCTTGGCCCAATACACCGGGGAGCTGTTTTTT.

V is TRBV30 and J is TRBJ1-4, with 7 nucleotides matching TRBD1. V gave up 4 bases and J gave up 6 bases; unmatched junction bases: 8. The CDR3 is made up of 14 amino acids. The germline gives CDR1 GTSNPN, CDR2 SVGIG (reference sequence). CDR3 in amino acids: CAWIKGQRDEKLFF. DNA for the CDR3: TGTGCCTGGATCAAGGGACAGAGGGATGAAAAACTGTTTTTT.

The rearrangement links TRBV27 to TRBJ2-3; TRBD2 agrees at 8 bases. Germline trimming cut 6 bases from V and 6 bases from J; bases unmatched to any gene: 17. The CDR3 extends over 17 amino acids. CDR1 is MNHEY, CDR2 SMNVEV, per germline (reference sequence). CDR3 protein: CASRTLGLALGGDTQYF. In DNA form, the CDR3 reads TGTGCCAGCAGAACCCTAGGACTAGCCCTAGGTGGGGATACGCAGTATTTT.

The chain links TRBV28 to TRBJ1-5; maybe TRBD1 (5 bases). CDR1 is MDHEN, CDR2 SYDVKM, per germline. The V end was cut by 2 bases, the J end by 3 bases, with 11 bases between. The CDR3 loop spans 15 amino acids. The CDR3 reads CASSLPGSPNQPQHF. The CDR3 nucleotides are TGTGCCAGCAGTTTACCAGGGTCCCCCAATCAGCCCCAGCATTTT.

The genes are TRBV30 and TRBJ1-2; D possibly corresponds to TRBD1 (5 bases). Trimming left V 4 bases short and J 1 base short, with 10 bases between. The CDR3 is 13 residues long. Germline V gene lookup returns CDR1 GTSNPN and CDR2 SVGIG (reference sequence). The CDR3 here is CAWNPGFNYGYTF. In DNA, the CDR3 is TGTGCCTGGAATCCAGGGTTTAACTATGGCTACACCTTC.

This clone was recorded once. V gene TRBV19 combines with J gene TRBJ2-4, with D unclear. Looked up from germline, CDR1 is LNHDA and CDR2 is SQIVND (reference sequence). The CDR3 sequence is 13 residues long. The V and J ends lost 7 bases and 1 base respectively, with 8 bases between them. CDR3 protein: CASTSLAKNIQYF. In DNA form, the CDR3 reads TGTGCCAGTACTTCTCTCGCCAAAAACATTCAGTACTTC. The full variable domain, rest sourced from reference TRBV19 and TRBJ2-4, is DGGITQSPKYLFRKEGQNVTLSCEQNLNHDAMYWYRQDPGQGLRLIYYSQIVNDFQKGDIAEGYSVSREKKESFPLTVTSAQKNPTAFYLCASTSLAKNIQYFGAGTRLSVL.

This chain connects TRBV28 to TRBJ1-5; 9 bases map to TRBD1. The CDR3 runs to 18 residues. Trimming at V came to 3 bases and at J to 0 bases, leaving 9 bases not matched to a gene. CDR1 is MDHEN and CDR2 is SYDVKM in the germline V gene. The CDR3 coding sequence is TGTGCCAGCAGTTTTCCCGGGACAGGGCGGTATAGCAATCAGCCCCAGCATTTT. Protein product: CASSFPGTGRYSNQPQHF. The variable domain in full, completed from reference TRBV28 and TRBJ1-5, reads DVKVTQSSRYLVKRTGEKVFLECVQDMDHENMFWYRQDPGLGLRLIYFSYDVKMKEKGDIPEGYSVSREKKERFSLILESASTNQTSMYLCASSFPGTGRYSNQPQHFGDGTRLSIL.

This clone was counted a single time. The chain couples TRBV28 to TRBJ2-7; 7 nucleotides line up with TRBD1. The CDR3 sequence is 17 residues long. Per the germline V gene, CDR1 is MDHEN and CDR2 is SYDVKM. V shed 6 bases, J shed 2 bases, and the junction held 16 bases outside the gene matches. CDR3 bases: TGTGCCAGCAGCCCACCTAGGACAGGAAGGATGCCCTACGAGCAGTACGTC. Translation gives CASSPPRTGRMPYEQYV.

This rearrangement joins TRBV6-5 to TRBJ2-2; the match to TRBD1 covers 7 bases. This CDR3 spans 13 amino acids. From germline, CDR1 is MNHEY and CDR2 SVGAGI. The junction had 3 bases not matched to a gene; V was cut back by 6 bases and J by 5 bases. CDR3 loop: CASRPTGTGELFF. Written as DNA, the CDR3 is TGTGCCAGCAGACCGACAGGGACCGGGGAGCTGTTTTTT.

With respect to this clone: This CDR3 is also generated by other DNA sequences in the sample. The V and J genes are TRBV28 and TRBJ1-2; D gene ambiguous. Between the trimmed V and J ends, which lost 2 bases and 5 bases, there was a span of 6 bases. This CDR3 region has 12 residues. Germline CDR1 reads MDHEN; CDR2 reads SYDVKM. The CDR3 loop is CASSLRDYGYTF. The CDR3 DNA is TGTGCCAGCAGTTTAAGAGATTATGGCTACACCTTC.

The CDR3 nucleotides are TGTGCCAGCAGTTTCAGGAGGGATTATGGCTACACCTTC. It yields the protein CASSFRRDYGYTF. The gene calls are TRBV27 and TRBJ1-2, with D unclear. The CDR3 is 13 residues long. V was trimmed by 3 bases and J by 5 bases, leaving 10 bases between them. CDR1 and CDR2 (germline): MNHEY, SMNVEV (reference sequence).

The chain employs TRBV4-2 and TRBJ2-1; D possibly corresponds to TRBD2 (6 bases). CDR3 length: 14 residues. The germline CDR1 and CDR2 sequences are LGHNA and YNFKEQ. V was clipped by 10 bases and J by 8 bases, with 21 bases between them. The CDR3, as DNA: TGTGCCACCTCCCGGCTAGCGAGGGCGGATGAGCAGTTCTTC. It yields the protein CATSRLARADEQFF.

This clone has a single count. The CDR3: CASCLDRFNQPQHF. CDR3 coding DNA: TGTGCCAGTTGCTTGGACAGGTTCAATCAGCCCCAGCATTTT. This chain uses TRBV19 with TRBJ1-5; TRBD1 aligns across 7 bases. The CDR3 is 14 residues long. From germline, CDR1 is LNHDA and CDR2 SQIVND (reference sequence). V lost 8 bases to trimming and J lost 3 bases; unmatched junction nucleotides: 7. The full variable domain, in which reference TRBV19 and TRBJ1-5 provide the parts outside the CDR3, is DGGITQSPKYLFRKEGQNVTLSCEQNLNHDAMYWYRQDPGQGLRLIYYSQIVNDFQKGDIAEGYSVSREKKESFPLTVTSAQKNPTAFYLCASCLDRFNQPQHFGDGTRLSIL.

V gene TRBV18 combines with J gene TRBJ2-5; 9 nucleotides match TRBD1. In germline, CDR1 is KGHSH, CDR2 LQKENI. V lost 3 bases and J lost 5; bases outside the gene matches: 7. CDR3 length: 15 residues. CDR3 loop: CASSPRKQGAETQYF. Written as DNA, the CDR3 is TGTGCCAGCTCACCTAGGAAACAGGGGGCTGAGACCCAGTACTTC.

In DNA, the CDR3 is TGTGCCAGCAGTCAGCTTAGGGACAGTCGTGAAGCTTTCTTT. Amino acid sequence: CASSQLRDSREAFF. The chain is built from TRBV2 and TRBJ1-1; 7 nucleotides line up with TRBD1. Looked up from germline, CDR1 is SNHLY and CDR2 is FYNNEI. The V segment lost 5 bases and the J segment 7 bases; nucleotides outside the gene matches: 10. The CDR3 consists of 14 residues.